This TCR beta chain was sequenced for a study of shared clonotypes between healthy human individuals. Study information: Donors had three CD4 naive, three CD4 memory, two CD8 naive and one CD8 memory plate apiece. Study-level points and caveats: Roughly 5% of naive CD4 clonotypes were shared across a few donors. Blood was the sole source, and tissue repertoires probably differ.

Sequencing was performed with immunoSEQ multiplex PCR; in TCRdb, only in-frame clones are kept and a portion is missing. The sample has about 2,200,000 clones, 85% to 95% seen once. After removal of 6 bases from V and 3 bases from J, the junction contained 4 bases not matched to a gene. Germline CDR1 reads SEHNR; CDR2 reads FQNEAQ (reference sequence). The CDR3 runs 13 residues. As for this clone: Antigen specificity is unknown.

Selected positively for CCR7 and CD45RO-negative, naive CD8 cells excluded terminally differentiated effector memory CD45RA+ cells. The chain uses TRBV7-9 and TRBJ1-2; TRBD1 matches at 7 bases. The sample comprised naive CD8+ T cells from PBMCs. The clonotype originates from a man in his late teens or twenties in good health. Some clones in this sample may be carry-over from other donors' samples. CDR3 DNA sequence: TGTGCCAGCAGGCGTACAGGGGACTATGGCTACACCTTC. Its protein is CASRRTGDYGYTF.